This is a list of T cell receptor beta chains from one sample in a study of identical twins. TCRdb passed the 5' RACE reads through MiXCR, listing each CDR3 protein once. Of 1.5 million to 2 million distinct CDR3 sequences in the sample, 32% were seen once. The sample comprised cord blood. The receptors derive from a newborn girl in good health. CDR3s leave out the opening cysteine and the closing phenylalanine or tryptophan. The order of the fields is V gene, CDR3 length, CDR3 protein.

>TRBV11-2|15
ASSLGALWRPLHEQY
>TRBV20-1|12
STREGSVNSPLH
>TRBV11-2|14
VSSDRTSAKGDTQY
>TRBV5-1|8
ASSQIPTY
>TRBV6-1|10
ASSERTSRLF
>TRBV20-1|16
SARGKWGSGYPQDTQY
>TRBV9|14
ASSVQPGQGNEKLF
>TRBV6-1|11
ASSEGTGGPHT
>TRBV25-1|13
ASSDPRGGNTEAF
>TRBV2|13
ASSESPLKLNEQY
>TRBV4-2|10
ASSQVRGELF
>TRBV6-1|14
ASKRDRPSPTDTQY
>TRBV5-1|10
ASSLDPQPQH
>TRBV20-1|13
SASGSGGAEKTQY
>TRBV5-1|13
ASSPTGGVTGELF
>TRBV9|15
ASSLYGPGQAYNEQF
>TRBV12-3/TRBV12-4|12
ASSLLDGTYEQY
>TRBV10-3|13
AISAGPLSGNTIY
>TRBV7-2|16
ASSLAPWRREKIYEQY
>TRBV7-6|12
ASSIKGSGYEQY
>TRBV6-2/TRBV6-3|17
ASSPLGLAGGPITDTQY
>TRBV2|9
ASANNYGYT
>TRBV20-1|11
SARFTSGDTQY
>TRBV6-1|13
ASTPQVATNEKLF
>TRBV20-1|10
SDSTGTGGAF
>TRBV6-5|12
ASSYSSLAPEQY
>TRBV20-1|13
SASGTSGGLNEQF